Shown below are 31 T cell receptor beta chains from a single sample sequenced in a study of T-cell reconstitution after alpha-beta-depleted transplantation in children. Unique molecular identifiers were incorporated when the TCRbeta library was constructed. TCRdb re-called the PCR reads through MiXCR, storing one row per CDR3 protein. The table has roughly 150,000 distinct CDR3 sequences, 11% seen once; the top ten hold approximately 13%. The sample consisted of PBMCs, taken before TCRalphabeta/CD19-depleted stem cell transplant. The receptors here all came from a boy aged 2 to 9 with acute myeloid leukemia, due to receive a stem cell transplant.

In regard to this clonotype: A much larger clone differs from this one at a single base, so this may be a read error. The V call is TRBV5-5, the J call TRBJ1-2, with D maybe TRBD1 (5 bases). V lost 3 bases and J lost 12, with 21 bases in between. Germline V gene sequence: CDR1 SGHKS, CDR2 YYEKEE (reference sequence). This CDR3 contains 14 residues. CDR3 nucleotides: TGTGCCAGCAGCTCCCCTGGGACGCGAAAAGGCGACACCTTC. Amino acid sequence: CASSSPGTRKGDTF.

This clonotype appeared many times. The J gene is TRBJ2-5, the V gene TRBV10-3, with TRBD1 identical over 8 bases. CDR1 ENHRY and CDR2 SYGVKD come from the germline V gene. There are 13 residues in the CDR3. V gave up 10 bases and J gave up 2 bases; unmatched junction bases: 6. CDR3 region: CATWTGRQETQYF. CDR3 nucleotides: TGTGCCACCTGGACAGGGCGACAAGAGACCCAGTACTTC.

At least ten counts were recorded for this clonotype. The J gene is TRBJ1-5, the V gene TRBV7-8, with 7 bases matching TRBD1. CDR3 length equals 17 residues. From germline, CDR1 is SGHVS and CDR2 FQNEAQ. Trimming took 5 bases from V and 3 from J; bases not matched to a gene: 13. CDR3 DNA sequence: TGTGCCAGCAGCCTTACAGGGGCGACTTGGGACAATCAGCCCCAGCATTTT. It specifies CASSLTGATWDNQPQHF.

This clonotype occurred many times. V is TRBV6-1 and J is TRBJ2-5; D possibly uses TRBD1 or TRBD2 (5 bases each). Looked up from germline, CDR1 is MNHNS and CDR2 is SASEGT. The V and J ends lost 6 bases and 4 bases respectively, with 21 bases between them. This CDR3 contains 16 residues. The CDR3 spells CASRQNGIYQGETQYF. CDR3 in DNA: TGTGCCAGCAGACAGAACGGGATTTATCAGGGAGAGACCCAGTACTTC.

This clonotype was picked up many times. The chain links TRBV6-5 to TRBJ2-7, with 10 bases that match TRBD2. Unmatched junction bases numbered 10, after V lost 2 bases and J lost 3 bases. Germline V lookup: CDR1 MNHEY, CDR2 SVGAGI. The CDR3 extends over 17 amino acids. CDR3 residues: CASSYAMAGLAFYEQYF. The CDR3 bases are TGTGCCAGCAGTTACGCGATGGCGGGACTAGCGTTCTACGAGCAGTACTTC.

V usage is TRBV28 and J usage is TRBJ1-3, with D uncertain. The V gene's germline CDR1 is MDHEN and CDR2 SYDVKM. There are 12 residues in the CDR3. V was shortened by 3 bases and J by 6 bases, with 6 bases between the two germline ends. This CDR3 is CASSFGENTIYF. CDR3 DNA: TGTGCCAGCAGTTTCGGCGAAAACACCATATATTTT.

This clonotype was seen repeatedly, ten times or more. The chain is built from TRBV20-1 and TRBJ2-1, with 8 bases lining up with TRBD2. Trimming at V came to 6 bases and at J to 1 base, leaving 14 bases not matched to a gene. CDR1 and CDR2 from the germline V gene are DFQATT and SNEGSKA (reference sequence). The CDR3 is 17 amino acids. In DNA, the CDR3 is TGCAGTGCCGCACGGGAGGGTTGGCCGGGATCCTACAATGAGCAGTTCTTC. This translates into CSAAREGWPGSYNEQFF.

There are many counts of this clonotype. This sequence joins TRBV20-1 and TRBJ2-3, with no clear D. The CDR3 is 15 residues long. CDR1 DFQATT and CDR2 SNEGSKA come from the germline V gene (reference sequence). V was clipped by 5 bases and J by 2 bases, with 17 bases between them. CDR3 in amino acids: CSAARIGAFTDTQYF. In DNA form, the CDR3 reads TGCAGTGCTGCCCGGATAGGAGCTTTCACAGATACGCAGTATTTT.

The genes are TRBV27 and TRBJ2-7; D possibly matches TRBD1 or TRBD2 (5 bases each). V was pared by 5 bases and J by 0 bases, with 17 bases between. Germline V gene lookup returns CDR1 MNHEY and CDR2 SMNVEV (reference sequence). The CDR3 spans 16 residues. The CDR3: CASSPTGTSPSYEQYV. The DNA for the CDR3 is TGTGCCAGCAGTCCAACCGGGACCTCTCCCTCCTACGAGCAGTACGTC.

This clonotype was counted at least ten times. The J gene is TRBJ2-7, the V gene TRBV24-1; 7 nucleotides agree with TRBD1. Germline values: CDR1 KGHDR, CDR2 SFDVKD. Losses at the gene ends were 4 bases for V and 10 bases for J; bases not matched to a gene: 6. This CDR3 comprises 12 residues. DNA of the CDR3: TGTGCCACCAGTGAACTTACAGGGGACCAGTACTTC. It encodes CATSELTGDQYF.

This clonotype was observed many times. This rearrangement joins TRBV20-1 to TRBJ2-3, with D perhaps matching TRBD1 (6 bases). Germline V gives CDR1 DFQATT, CDR2 SNEGSKA (reference sequence). The CDR3 extends over 13 amino acids. Trimming took 4 bases from V and 3 from J, leaving 11 bases between them. The CDR3 loop is CSAKTGITDTQYF. DNA for the CDR3: TGCAGTGCTAAAACAGGGATAACAGATACGCAGTATTTT.

The CDR3 DNA is TGCAGTGCTAGGGGGGGGGATTACTCTGGAAACACCATATATTTT. It encodes CSARGGDYSGNTIYF. The chain uses TRBV20-1 and TRBJ1-3; a weak D match, TRBD1 (5 bases). This CDR3 comprises 15 residues. V lost 3 bases, J lost 0 bases, and 12 bases lay in between. CDR1 is DFQATT, CDR2 SNEGSKA, per germline (reference sequence).

This clonotype was seen repeatedly, ten times or more. DNA for the CDR3: TGCGCCAGCAGCCAAGTTCCGGGGGGGGCAGGCAATGAGCAGTTCTTC. This sequence encodes CASSQVPGGAGNEQFF. V is TRBV4-1 and J is TRBJ2-1; 8 nucleotides line up with TRBD2. The V gene's germline CDR1 is MGHRA and CDR2 YSYEKL. The CDR3 extends over 16 amino acids. After removal of 1 base from V and 6 bases from J, the junction contained 8 bases not matched to a gene.

The chain recombines TRBV19 with TRBJ1-5, with D tentatively TRBD1 (5 bases). The CDR3 runs to 16 residues. In germline, CDR1 is LNHDA, CDR2 SQIVND (reference sequence). V gave up 3 bases and J gave up 6 bases, with 18 bases separating them. CDR3 in DNA: TGTGCCAGTAGTATGGGACGGAGCACGCGTGGTCAGCCCCAGCATTTT. This encodes CASSMGRSTRGQPQHF.

This clonotype was observed at least ten times. The chain uses TRBV20-1 and TRBJ2-7; 10 bases are a match to TRBD1. The V and J ends lost 1 base and 2 bases, in that order; junction bases with no gene match: 2. The CDR3 has 14 residues. CDR1 DFQATT and CDR2 SNEGSKA come from the germline V gene (reference sequence). The CDR3 DNA sequence: TGCAGTGCTAGAGCCGACAGGGGGCCCTACGAGCAGTACTTC. It is translated as CSARADRGPYEQYF.

This clonotype was seen ten or more times. The J gene is TRBJ2-2, the V gene TRBV27; D may correspond to TRBD1 or TRBD2 (5 bases each). Germline V lookup: CDR1 MNHEY, CDR2 SMNVEV (reference sequence). V gave up 7 bases and J gave up 2 bases, with 20 bases separating them. This CDR3 region has 17 residues. The CDR3 loop reads CASMRVVRQLNTGELFF. The CDR3 nucleotides are TGTGCCAGCATGAGGGTCGTGCGACAGTTAAACACCGGGGAGCTGTTTTTT.

This clonotype was detected many times. This chain joins TRBV5-5 and TRBJ1-2; unclear D gene. This CDR3 region has 12 residues. From germline, CDR1 is SGHKS and CDR2 YYEKEE (reference sequence). V lost 5 bases, J lost 5 bases, and 10 bases lay in between. CDR3 sequence (DNA): TGTGCCAGCAGTAAGGCTGGGTATGGCTACACCTTC. Its protein is CASSKAGYGYTF.

This chain joins TRBV5-1 and TRBJ2-1; the D call may be TRBD1 or TRBD2 (5 bases each). V was trimmed by 3 bases and J by 0 bases, leaving 13 bases between them. This CDR3 contains 16 residues. Germline CDR1 is SGHRS and CDR2 is YFSETQ. As DNA, the CDR3 is TGCGCCAGCAGCTCGGGGACGTTTAGCTCCTACAATGAGCAGTTCTTC. Translating it yields CASSSGTFSSYNEQFF. The full variable domain, rest sourced from reference TRBV5-1 and TRBJ2-1, is KAGVTQTPRYLIKTRGQQVTLSCSPISGHRSVSWYQQTPGQGLQFLFEYFSETQRNKGNFPGRFSGRQFSNSRSEMNVSTLELGDSALYLCASSSGTFSSYNEQFFGPGTRLTVL.

This clonotype was picked up many times. The V gene is TRBV5-6, the J gene TRBJ2-7, with 7 nucleotides matching TRBD2. The trim removed 0 bases at V and 5 bases at J, leaving 5 bases unmatched. The germline V gene encodes CDR1 SGHDT and CDR2 YYEEEE. The CDR3 runs to 14 residues. This CDR3 is CASSLGLTSDEQYV. CDR3 nucleotide sequence: TGTGCCAGCAGCTTGGGGCTCACTAGCGACGAGCAGTACGTC.

This clonotype was counted at least ten times. The V call is TRBV19, the J call TRBJ2-2; D possibly matches TRBD1 or TRBD2 (5 bases each). There are 16 residues in the CDR3. CDR1 is LNHDA, CDR2 SQIVND, per germline (reference sequence). Trimming took 1 base from V and 4 from J, leaving 13 bases between them. DNA for the CDR3: TGTGCCAGTAGTATAGTTACTGGGGGTGCCACCGGGGAGCTGTTTTTT. The encoded protein is CASSIVTGGATGELFF.

The table lists this clonotype with many counts. V gene TRBV6-1 combines with J gene TRBJ1-3, with 7 bases lining up with TRBD1. The junction had 3 bases not matched to a gene; V was cut back by 5 bases and J by 2 bases. The CDR3 is 14 amino acids. Germline-derived CDR1 and CDR2 are MNHNS and SASEGT. CDR3: CASSIGTAGNTIYF. Here the CDR3 DNA reads TGTGCCAGCAGTATCGGGACAGCTGGAAACACCATATATTTT.

This clonotype was seen repeatedly, ten times or more. V gene TRBV5-1 combines with J gene TRBJ2-3; D is ambiguous. This CDR3 has 17 amino acids. CDR1 and CDR2 from the germline V gene are SGHRS and YFSETQ. Trimming shortened V by 0 bases and J by 0 bases, and 14 bases separated the two germline ends. Written as DNA, the CDR3 is TGCGCCAGCAGCTTGGCGGTCGATTTCACTAGCACAGATACGCAGTATTTT. The encoded protein is CASSLAVDFTSTDTQYF.

V and J are TRBV4-2 and TRBJ1-2; D unresolved. The CDR3 is made up of 13 amino acids. Trimming took 8 bases from V and 8 from J, leaving 18 bases between them. CDR1 is LGHNA and CDR2 is YNFKEQ in the germline V gene. The CDR3 DNA reads TGTGCCAGCGGCCCCGGGGTACCCCCCGGCTACACCTTC. Translating it yields CASGPGVPPGYTF.

The chain has TRBV20-1 and TRBJ2-3; tentatively, D is TRBD2 (7 bases). The CDR3 has 17 amino acids. Germline assignment: CDR1 DFQATT and CDR2 SNEGSKA (reference sequence). CDR3 nucleotide sequence: TGCTGCTTCTGGGGGGAGGGGGAGGGAGTATTGGTAGATACGCAGTATTTT. It encodes CCFWGEGEGVLVDTQYF.

J is TRBJ2-1 and V is TRBV6-2 or TRBV6-3; D unresolved. From germline, CDR1 is MNHEY and CDR2 SVGEGT. V lost 2 bases and J 5 bases, leaving 7 bases between the germline ends. This CDR3 region has 13 residues. CDR3 region: CASSYRQNNEQFF. The CDR3 region has the DNA TGTGCCAGCAGTTACCGGCAGAACAATGAGCAGTTCTTC.

This clonotype has ten or more counts. The chain joins TRBV19 to TRBJ2-3, with D perhaps TRBD1 (6 bases). This CDR3 is 13 amino acids long. The V end lost 6 bases, the J end lost 3 bases, and 10 bases lay between the germline ends. From germline, CDR1 is LNHDA and CDR2 SQIVND (reference sequence). The DNA for the CDR3 is TGTGCCAGTAGGATACAGGGAACAGATACGCAGTATTTT. This gives the protein CASRIQGTDTQYF. The full variable domain, completed using reference TRBV19 and TRBJ2-3, is DGGITQSPKYLFRKEGQNVTLSCEQNLNHDAMYWYRQDPGQGLRLIYYSQIVNDFQKGDIAEGYSVSREKKESFPLTVTSAQKNPTAFYLCASRIQGTDTQYFGPGTRLTVL.

This clonotype was seen ten or more times. This chain links TRBV3-1 with TRBJ2-3; D may be TRBD1 or TRBD2 (6 bases each). Germline V CDR1 and CDR2: LGHDT, YNNKEL (reference sequence). The ends were cut back, 6 bases at V and 3 bases at J, with 10 bases in the middle. The CDR3 contains 13 residues. Written as DNA, the CDR3 is TGTGCCAGCAGAGAGGGGGGAACAGATACGCAGTATTTT. Amino acid sequence: CASREGGTDTQYF.

This clonotype was detected many times. The chain has TRBV10-1 and TRBJ2-2; D not certain. Germline-derived CDR1 and CDR2 are WNHNN and SYGVQD (reference sequence). The V end was cut by 2 bases, the J end by 7 bases, with 11 bases between. CDR3 length equals 14 residues. In nucleotides, the CDR3 is TGCGCCAGCAGTGAGGGCGTGGGGTACGGGGAGCTGTTTTTT. It yields the protein CASSEGVGYGELFF.

This clonotype was counted at least ten times. J is TRBJ2-1 and V is TRBV5-1; 7 bases match TRBD2. Germline CDR1 reads SGHRS; CDR2 reads YFSETQ. CDR3 length equals 16 residues. Unmatched junction bases numbered 12, after V lost 4 bases and J lost 5 bases. In DNA form, the CDR3 reads TGCGCCAGCAGCCGGCGGAGCGGGAAGGTGAACAATGAGCAGTTCTTC. Translation: CASSRRSGKVNNEQFF. Full variable domain (remainder filled in from reference TRBV5-1 and TRBJ2-1): KAGVTQTPRYLIKTRGQQVTLSCSPISGHRSVSWYQQTPGQGLQFLFEYFSETQRNKGNFPGRFSGRQFSNSRSEMNVSTLELGDSALYLCASSRRSGKVNNEQFFGPGTRLTVL.

This clonotype was seen many times. This rearrangement joins TRBV5-1 to TRBJ2-7, with no clear D. The CDR3 covers 12 residues. The V gene's germline CDR1 is SGHRS and CDR2 YFSETQ. The V and J ends lost 0 bases and 3 bases respectively, with 4 bases between them. The CDR3 sequence: CASSLEGYEQYV. CDR3 nucleotides: TGCGCCAGCAGCTTGGAAGGCTACGAGCAGTACGTC.

There are many counts of this clonotype. The chain has TRBV28 and TRBJ2-1, with D tentatively TRBD1 (5 bases). Trimming cost V 3 bases and J 7 bases, with 10 bases left between them. Germline values: CDR1 MDHEN, CDR2 SYDVKM. The CDR3 totals 13 residues. This chain's CDR3 is CASSLSGLNEQFF. Written as DNA, the CDR3 is TGTGCCAGCAGTTTGTCAGGGTTAAATGAGCAGTTCTTC. Drawing the rest from reference TRBV28 and TRBJ2-1, the complete variable domain is DVKVTQSSRYLVKRTGEKVFLECVQDMDHENMFWYRQDPGLGLRLIYFSYDVKMKEKGDIPEGYSVSREKKERFSLILESASTNQTSMYLCASSLSGLNEQFFGPGTRLTVL.